This TCR beta chain was profiled in a study of blood T cell repertoires in COVID-19. Study-wide background: Samples representing acute and convalescent COVID-19 were sourced from the United States, Italy and Spain. PBMCs, B-cell-depleted T cells, or T cells were the source of the cDNA or gDNA that made up the material.

Generated by immunoSEQ multiplex PCR, the TCRdb table keeps only in-frame clones and is missing some. The repertoire consists of about 160,000 clones, with around four fifths occurring once and the leading ten covering 7.5% to 8%. The length of the CDR3 is 13 residues. Per the germline V gene, CDR1 is GTSNPN and CDR2 is SVGIG (reference sequence). V trimming: 3 bases; J trimming: 1 base; junction bases outside the gene matches: 1. Regarding this clone: The same CDR3 arises from other DNA sequences in this sample as well.

The V and J genes are TRBV30 and TRBJ1-1, with 8 bases identical to TRBD1. The sample comprised peripheral blood. This receptor was identified in a man between 35 and 55 years old who had recovered from COVID-19. The CDR3: CAWSGQGNTEAFF. The CDR3 nucleotides read TGTGCCTGGAGCGGACAGGGGAACACTGAAGCTTTCTTT.